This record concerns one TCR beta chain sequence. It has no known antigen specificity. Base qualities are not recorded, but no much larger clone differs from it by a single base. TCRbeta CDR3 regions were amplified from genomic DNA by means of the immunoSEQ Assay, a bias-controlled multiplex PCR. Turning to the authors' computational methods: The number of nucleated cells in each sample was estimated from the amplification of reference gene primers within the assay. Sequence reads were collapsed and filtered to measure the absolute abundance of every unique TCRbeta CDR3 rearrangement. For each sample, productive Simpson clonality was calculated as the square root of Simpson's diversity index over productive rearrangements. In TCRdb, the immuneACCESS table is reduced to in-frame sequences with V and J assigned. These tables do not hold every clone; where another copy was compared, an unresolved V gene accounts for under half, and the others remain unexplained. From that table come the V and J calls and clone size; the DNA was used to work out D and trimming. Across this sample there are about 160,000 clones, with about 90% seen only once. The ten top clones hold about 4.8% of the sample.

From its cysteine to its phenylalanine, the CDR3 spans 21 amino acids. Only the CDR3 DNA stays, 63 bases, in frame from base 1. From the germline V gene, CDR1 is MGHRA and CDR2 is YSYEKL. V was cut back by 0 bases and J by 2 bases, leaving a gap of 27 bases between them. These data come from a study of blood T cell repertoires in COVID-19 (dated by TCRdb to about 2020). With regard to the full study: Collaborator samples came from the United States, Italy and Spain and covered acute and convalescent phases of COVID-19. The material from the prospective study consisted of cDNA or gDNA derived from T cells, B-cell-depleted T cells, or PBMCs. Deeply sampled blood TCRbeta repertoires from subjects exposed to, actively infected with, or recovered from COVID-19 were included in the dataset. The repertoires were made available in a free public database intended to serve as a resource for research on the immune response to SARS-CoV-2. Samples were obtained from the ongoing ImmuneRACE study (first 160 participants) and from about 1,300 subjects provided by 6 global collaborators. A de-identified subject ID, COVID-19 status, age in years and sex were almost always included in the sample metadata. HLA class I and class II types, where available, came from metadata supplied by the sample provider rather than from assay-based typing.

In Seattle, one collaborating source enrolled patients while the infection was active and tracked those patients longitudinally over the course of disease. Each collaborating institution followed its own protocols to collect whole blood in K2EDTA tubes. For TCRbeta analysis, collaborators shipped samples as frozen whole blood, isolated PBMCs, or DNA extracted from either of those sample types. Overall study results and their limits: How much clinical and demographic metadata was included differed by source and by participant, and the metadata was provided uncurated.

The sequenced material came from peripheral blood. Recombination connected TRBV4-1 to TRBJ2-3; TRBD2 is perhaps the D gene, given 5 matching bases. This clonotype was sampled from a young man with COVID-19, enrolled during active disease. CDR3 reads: CASSQDSLKEFALGVTDTQYF. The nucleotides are TGCGCCAGCAGCCAAGATTCCCTCAAAGAATTTGCCTTGGGAGTCACAGATACGCAGTATTTT.